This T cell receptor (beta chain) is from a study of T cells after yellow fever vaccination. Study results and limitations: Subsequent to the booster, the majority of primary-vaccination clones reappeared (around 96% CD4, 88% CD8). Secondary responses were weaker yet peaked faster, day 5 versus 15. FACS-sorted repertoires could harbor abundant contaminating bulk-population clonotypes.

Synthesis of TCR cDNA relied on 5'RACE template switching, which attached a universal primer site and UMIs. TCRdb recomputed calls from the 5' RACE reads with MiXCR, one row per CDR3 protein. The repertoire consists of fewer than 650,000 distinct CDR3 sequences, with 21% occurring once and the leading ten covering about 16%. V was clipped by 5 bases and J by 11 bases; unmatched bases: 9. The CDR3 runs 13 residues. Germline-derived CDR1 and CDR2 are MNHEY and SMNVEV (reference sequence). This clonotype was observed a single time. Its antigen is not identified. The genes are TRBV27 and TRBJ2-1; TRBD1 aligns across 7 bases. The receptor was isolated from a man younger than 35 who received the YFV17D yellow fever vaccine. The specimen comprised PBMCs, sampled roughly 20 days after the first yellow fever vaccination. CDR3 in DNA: TGTGCCAGCAGTAGCCAGATGACAGGGAAGCAGTTCTTC. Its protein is CASSSQMTGKQFF.